The sequence of this T cell receptor beta chain was determined in a study of breast tumors, draining lymph nodes, adjacent tissues. Overall study findings and caveats: Compared with lymph nodes, tumors were less diverse; compared with nontumor tissue, more. The data were judged consistent with most tumor T cells coming from lymph node and expanding in tumor.

Using its own MiXCR run on the multiplex PCR reads, TCRdb lists one record per CDR3 protein. This sample yields 200,000 to 250,000 distinct CDR3 sequences, of which less than 45% are seen a single time; approximately 3.6% belongs to the top ten. Axillary draining lymph nodes of breast cancer patients supplied the node samples. A note on this clonotype: Its antigen is unidentified.

Germline loops: CDR1 MNHEY, CDR2 SMNVEV (reference sequence). The CDR3 consists of 12 residues. Trimming removed 7 bases at V and 6 bases at J, with 9 bases between. The J gene is TRBJ1-4, the V gene TRBV27; D not certain. Sequencing was performed on axillary lymph node tissue. The clonotype originates from a female donor with breast cancer. Some clones in this sample may be carry-over from other donors' samples. The CDR3 nucleotides are TGTGCCAGCATCGGGTTTTATGAAAAACTGTTTTTT. Protein product: CASIGFYEKLFF. Based on the CDR3 plus reference TRBV27 and TRBJ1-4, the full variable domain is EAQVTQNPRYLITVTGKKLTVTCSQNMNHEYMSWYRQDPGLGLRQIYYSMNVEVTDKGDVPEGYKVSRKEKRNFPLILESPSPNQTSLYFCASIGFYEKLFFGSGTQLSVL.